This TCR beta chain was profiled in a study of post-analysis software for immune sequencing data. Study details: Disease courses included relapsing-remitting, secondary progressive and progressive-relapsing multiple sclerosis.

Concerning this clonotype: Its antigen is unknown.

Findings and limits, study-wide: Controls had significantly higher normalized Chao1 diversity than multiple sclerosis patients. Included in a set of about 5 TRBV segments more frequent in patients than controls were TRBV5-6, TRBV5-1 and TRBV20-1. F measure clustering grouped samples strongly by preparation batch.

Prepared TCR beta cDNA libraries contained unique molecular identifiers. About 500,000 cDNA molecules came from around 0.96 to 9.9 million T cells. MiXCR, applied by TCRdb to the PCR reads, yields one record per CDR3 protein. In the table there are roughly 650,000 distinct CDR3 sequences, roughly three fifths of which are singletons. This CDR3 is built from 13 residues. V was cut by 3 bases and J by 5 bases, with 10 bases left in between. The germline V gene has CDR1 ENHRY and CDR2 SYGVKD. Sequenced input: blood. This rearrangement joins TRBV10-3 to TRBJ2-5; possibly TRBD2 for D (6 bases). The clonotype was recovered from a girl aged 2 to 10 with multiple sclerosis. In DNA, the CDR3 is TGTGCCATCAGTGAAAAGGGAGGCGAGACCCAGTACTTC. Amino acids: CAISEKGGETQYF.